The T cell receptor beta chain under discussion was sequenced for a study of T cells in localized non-small cell lung cancer. Broader study findings: Appearances in adjacent lung were noted for a median 57 of the top 100 tumor clones. Because only a single region of the tumor was sequenced, heterogeneity remains possible.

This clone appeared a few times. As yet, its antigen is unknown. Trimming cost V 6 bases and J 5 bases; bases outside gene matches: 6. The CDR3 sequence is 12 residues long. Germline assignment: CDR1 GTSNPN and CDR2 SVGIG (reference sequence). Only in-frame clones appear in the TCRdb table, and some are missing; sequencing was by immunoSEQ multiplex PCR. The sample yields about 2,500 clones, roughly 30% seen once. This TCR was recovered from a man aged 35 to 69 with stage I lung adenocarcinoma. This specimen consisted of lung tumor tissue, obtained before any cancer treatment. The chain carries TRBV30 and TRBJ2-7; 8 bases fit TRBD1. CDR3 amino acids: CACTDRAHEQYF. In nucleotides, the CDR3 is TGTGCCTGCACGGACAGGGCCCACGAGCAGTACTTC.